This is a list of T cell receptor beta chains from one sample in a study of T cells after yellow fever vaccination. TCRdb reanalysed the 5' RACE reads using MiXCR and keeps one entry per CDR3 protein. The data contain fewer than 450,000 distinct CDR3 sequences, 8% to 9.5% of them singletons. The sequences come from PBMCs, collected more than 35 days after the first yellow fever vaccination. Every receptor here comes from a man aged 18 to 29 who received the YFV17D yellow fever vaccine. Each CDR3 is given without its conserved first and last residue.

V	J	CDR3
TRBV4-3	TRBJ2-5	ASSQAGTGVEETQY
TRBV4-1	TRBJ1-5	ASSTSPRNQPQH
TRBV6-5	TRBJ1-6	ASSYASRDRLNSPLH
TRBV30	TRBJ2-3	AWSQGGTDTQY
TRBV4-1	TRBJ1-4	ASSKSGQRTNEKLF
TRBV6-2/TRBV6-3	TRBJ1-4	ASTSRVREKLF
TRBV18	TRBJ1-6	ASSPGKDSPLH
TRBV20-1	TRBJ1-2	SAPTGQGFYGYT
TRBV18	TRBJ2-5	ASSLRGSGEQETQY
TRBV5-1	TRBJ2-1	ASSLTGFGNEQF
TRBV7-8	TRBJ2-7	ASSLERSREQY
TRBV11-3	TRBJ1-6	ASSLNTDSPLH